This T cell receptor (beta chain) emerged from a study of shared clonotypes between healthy human individuals. Study-level findings and limits: Four donors showed sharing of approximately 4.7% of naive CD4 clonotypes.

Trimming removed 5 bases at V and 5 bases at J, with 15 bases between. Germline-derived CDR1 and CDR2 are MNHNY and SVGAGI (reference sequence). CDR3 length: 14 residues. Some clones are missing from TCRdb's copy, which holds only in-frame ones; the method was immunoSEQ multiplex PCR. The sample includes 2.3 million or so clones, about 92% of them seen just once. This clone was recorded many times. Its antigen is currently unknown. Donors comprised only Caucasian adults living in Nashville, Tennessee. Both subsets, CD45RA+ naive and CD45RA-negative memory, were split from the CD4+ cells. Material for sequencing was naive CD4+ T cells from PBMCs. Noted subset: CD45RA+ positively selected. This chain links TRBV6-6 with TRBJ1-1; perhaps TRBD1 as D (5 bases). The TCR comes from a young man in good health. Some clones in this sample may be carry-over from other donors' samples. CDR3 coding DNA: TGTGCCAGCAGTACGGGTGGGACGGAAACTGAAGCTTTCTTT. Translated, it gives CASSTGGTETEAFF.